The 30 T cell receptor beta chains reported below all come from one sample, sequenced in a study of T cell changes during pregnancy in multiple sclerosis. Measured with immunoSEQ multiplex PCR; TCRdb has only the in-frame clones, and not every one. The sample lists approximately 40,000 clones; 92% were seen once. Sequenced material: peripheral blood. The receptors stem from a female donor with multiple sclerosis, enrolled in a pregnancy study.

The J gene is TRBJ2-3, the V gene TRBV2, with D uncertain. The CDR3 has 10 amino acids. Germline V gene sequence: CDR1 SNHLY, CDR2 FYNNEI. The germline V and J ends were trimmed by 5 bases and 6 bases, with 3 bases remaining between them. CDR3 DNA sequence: TGTGCCAGCAGTCAGGATACGCAGTATTTT. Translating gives CASSQDTQYF.

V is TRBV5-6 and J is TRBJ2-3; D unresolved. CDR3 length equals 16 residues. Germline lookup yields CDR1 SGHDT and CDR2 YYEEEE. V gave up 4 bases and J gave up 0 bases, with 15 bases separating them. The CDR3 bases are TGTGCCAGCAGCACACCGGGCCTTCGGAGCACAGATACGCAGTATTTT. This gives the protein CASSTPGLRSTDTQYF.

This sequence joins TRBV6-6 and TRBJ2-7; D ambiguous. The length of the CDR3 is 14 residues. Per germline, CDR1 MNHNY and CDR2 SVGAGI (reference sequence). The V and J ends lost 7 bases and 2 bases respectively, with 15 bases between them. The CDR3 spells CASTLGGEAYEQYF. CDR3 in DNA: TGTGCCAGCACCCTGGGCGGAGAAGCCTACGAGCAGTACTTC.

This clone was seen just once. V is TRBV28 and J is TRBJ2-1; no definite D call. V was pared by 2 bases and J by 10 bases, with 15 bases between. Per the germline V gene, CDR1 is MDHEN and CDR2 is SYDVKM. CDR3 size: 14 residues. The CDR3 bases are TGTGCCAGCAGTTTAGCTCCACTACCCAGAGAGCAGTTCTTC. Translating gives CASSLAPLPREQFF.

This CDR3 reads CSVEGTGENEKLFF. DNA for the CDR3: TGCAGCGTTGAAGGGACAGGGGAGAATGAAAAACTGTTTTTT. The chain recombines TRBV29-1 with TRBJ1-4; 9 positions agree with TRBD1. CDR3 length equals 14 residues. Losses at the gene ends were 1 base for V and 5 bases for J; bases not matched to a gene: 2. Germline CDR1 SQVTM, CDR2 ANQGSEA.

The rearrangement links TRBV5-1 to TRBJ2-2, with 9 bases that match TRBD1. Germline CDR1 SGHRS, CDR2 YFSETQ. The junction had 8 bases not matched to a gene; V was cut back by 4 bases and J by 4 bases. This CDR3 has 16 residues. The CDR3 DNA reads TGCGCCAGCAGCCCTCTGCCGGGACAGGGCACCGGGGAGCTGTTTTTT. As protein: CASSPLPGQGTGELFF. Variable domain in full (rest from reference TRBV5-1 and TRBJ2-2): KAGVTQTPRYLIKTRGQQVTLSCSPISGHRSVSWYQQTPGQGLQFLFEYFSETQRNKGNFPGRFSGRQFSNSRSEMNVSTLELGDSALYLCASSPLPGQGTGELFFGEGSRLTVL.

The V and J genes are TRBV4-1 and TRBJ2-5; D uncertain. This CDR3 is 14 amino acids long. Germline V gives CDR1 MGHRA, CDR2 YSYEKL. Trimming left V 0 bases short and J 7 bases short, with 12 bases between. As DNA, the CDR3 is TGCGCCAGCAGCCAAGATTTAGGGCTGTCGACCCAGTACTTC. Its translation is CASSQDLGLSTQYF.

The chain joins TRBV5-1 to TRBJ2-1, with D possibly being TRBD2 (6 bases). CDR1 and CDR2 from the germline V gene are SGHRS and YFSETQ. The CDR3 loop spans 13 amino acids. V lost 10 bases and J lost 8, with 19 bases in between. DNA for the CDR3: TGCGCCGTTCGACTAGTCCAACACGATGAGCAGTTCTTC. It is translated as CAVRLVQHDEQFF. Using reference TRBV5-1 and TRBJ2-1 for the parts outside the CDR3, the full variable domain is KAGVTQTPRYLIKTRGQQVTLSCSPISGHRSVSWYQQTPGQGLQFLFEYFSETQRNKGNFPGRFSGRQFSNSRSEMNVSTLELGDSALYLCAVRLVQHDEQFFGPGTRLTVL.

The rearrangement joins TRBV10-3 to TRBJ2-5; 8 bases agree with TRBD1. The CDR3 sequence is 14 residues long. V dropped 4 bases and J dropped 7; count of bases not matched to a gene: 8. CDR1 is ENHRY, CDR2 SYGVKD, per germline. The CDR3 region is CAISGTGRGGTQYF. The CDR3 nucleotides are TGTGCCATCAGTGGGACAGGGAGAGGAGGGACCCAGTACTTC.

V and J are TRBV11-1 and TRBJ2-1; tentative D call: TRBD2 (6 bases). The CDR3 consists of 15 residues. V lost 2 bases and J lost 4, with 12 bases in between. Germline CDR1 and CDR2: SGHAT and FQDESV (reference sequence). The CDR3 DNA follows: TGTGCCAGCAGCTTACCGGGCGGGGAATACAATGAGCAGTTCTTC. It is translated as CASSLPGGEYNEQFF.

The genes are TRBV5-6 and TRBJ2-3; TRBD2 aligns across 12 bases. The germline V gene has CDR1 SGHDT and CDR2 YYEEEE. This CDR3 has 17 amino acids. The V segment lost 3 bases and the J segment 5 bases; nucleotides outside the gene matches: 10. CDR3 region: CASSWERLAGDIDTQYF. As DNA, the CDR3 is TGTGCCAGCAGCTGGGAACGACTAGCGGGAGACATAGATACGCAGTATTTT. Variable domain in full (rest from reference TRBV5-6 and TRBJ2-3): DAGVTQSPTHLIKTRGQQVTLRCSPKSGHDTVSWYQQALGQGPQFIFQYYEEEERQRGNFPDRFSGHQFPNYSSELNVNALLLGDSALYLCASSWERLAGDIDTQYFGPGTRLTVL.

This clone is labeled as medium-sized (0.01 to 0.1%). Written as DNA, the CDR3 is TGTGCCAGCAGTGACTCAGGAACCGGGGAGCTGTTTTTT. Translated, it gives CASSDSGTGELFF. J is TRBJ2-2 and V is TRBV6-4; D remains ambiguous. CDR3 length: 13 residues. V shed 0 bases and J shed 5 bases, with 4 bases lying between them. From germline, CDR1 is MRHNA and CDR2 SNTAGT.

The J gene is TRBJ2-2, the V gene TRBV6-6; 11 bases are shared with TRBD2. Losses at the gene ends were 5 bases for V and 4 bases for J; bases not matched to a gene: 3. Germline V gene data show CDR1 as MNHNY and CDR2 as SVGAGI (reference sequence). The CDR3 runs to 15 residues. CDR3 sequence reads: CASSHGTSGTGELFF. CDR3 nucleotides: TGTGCCAGCAGTCACGGGACTAGCGGCACCGGGGAGCTGTTTTTT.

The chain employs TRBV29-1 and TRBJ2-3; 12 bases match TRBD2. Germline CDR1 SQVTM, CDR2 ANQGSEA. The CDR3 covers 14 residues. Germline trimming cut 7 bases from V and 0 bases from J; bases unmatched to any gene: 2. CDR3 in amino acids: CSGTSGRSTDTQYF. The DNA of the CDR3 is TGCAGCGGAACTAGCGGGAGGAGCACAGATACGCAGTATTTT.

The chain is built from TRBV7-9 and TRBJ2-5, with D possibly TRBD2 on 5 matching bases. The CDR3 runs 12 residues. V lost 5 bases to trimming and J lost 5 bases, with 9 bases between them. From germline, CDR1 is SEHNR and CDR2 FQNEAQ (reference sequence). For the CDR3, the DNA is TGTGCCAGCAGCACTAGGCCGGAGACCCAGTACTTC. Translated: CASSTRPETQYF. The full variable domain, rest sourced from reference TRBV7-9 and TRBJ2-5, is DTGVSQNPRHKITKRGQNVTFRCDPISEHNRLYWYRQTLGQGPEFLTYFQNEAQLEKSRLLSDRFSAERPKGSFSTLEIQRTEQGDSAMYLCASSTRPETQYFGPGTRLLVL.

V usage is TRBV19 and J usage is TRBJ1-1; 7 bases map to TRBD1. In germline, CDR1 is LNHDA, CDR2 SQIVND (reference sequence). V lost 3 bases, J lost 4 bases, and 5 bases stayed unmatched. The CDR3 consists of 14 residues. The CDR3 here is CASSMDPGGTEAFF. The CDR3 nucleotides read TGTGCCAGTAGTATGGACCCAGGGGGCACTGAAGCTTTCTTT.

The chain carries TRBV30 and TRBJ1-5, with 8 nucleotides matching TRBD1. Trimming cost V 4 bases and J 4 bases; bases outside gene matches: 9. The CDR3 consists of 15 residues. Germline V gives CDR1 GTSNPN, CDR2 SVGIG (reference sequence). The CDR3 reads CAWTLQGGTNQPQHF. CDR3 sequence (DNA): TGTGCCTGGACCCTACAGGGGGGGACTAATCAGCCCCAGCATTTT.

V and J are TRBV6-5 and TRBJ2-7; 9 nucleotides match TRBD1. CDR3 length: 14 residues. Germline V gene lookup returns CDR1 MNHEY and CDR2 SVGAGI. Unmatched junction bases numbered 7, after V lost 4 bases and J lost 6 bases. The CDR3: CASSSGTGLVEQYF. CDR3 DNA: TGTGCCAGCAGTTCCGGGACAGGGTTGGTCGAGCAGTACTTC.

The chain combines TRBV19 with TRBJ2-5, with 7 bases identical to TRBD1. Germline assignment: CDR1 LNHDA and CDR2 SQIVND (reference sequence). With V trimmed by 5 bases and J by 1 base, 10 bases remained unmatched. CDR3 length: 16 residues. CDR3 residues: CASSWAGQDLQETQYF. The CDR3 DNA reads TGTGCCAGTAGTTGGGCCGGACAGGACCTCCAAGAGACCCAGTACTTC.

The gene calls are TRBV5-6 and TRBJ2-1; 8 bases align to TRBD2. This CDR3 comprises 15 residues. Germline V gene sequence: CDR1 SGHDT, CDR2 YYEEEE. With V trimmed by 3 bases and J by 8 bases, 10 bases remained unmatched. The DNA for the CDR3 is TGTGCCAGCAGCTCTGGGACTAGTAATGAGGATGAGCAGTTCTTC. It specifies CASSSGTSNEDEQFF.

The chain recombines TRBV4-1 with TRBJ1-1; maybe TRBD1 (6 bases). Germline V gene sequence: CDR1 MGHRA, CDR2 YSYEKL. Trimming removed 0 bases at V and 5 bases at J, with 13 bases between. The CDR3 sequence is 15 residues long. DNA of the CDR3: TGCGCCAGCAGCCAAGAAGGCTTGGACAGTACTGAAGCTTTCTTT. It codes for CASSQEGLDSTEAFF.

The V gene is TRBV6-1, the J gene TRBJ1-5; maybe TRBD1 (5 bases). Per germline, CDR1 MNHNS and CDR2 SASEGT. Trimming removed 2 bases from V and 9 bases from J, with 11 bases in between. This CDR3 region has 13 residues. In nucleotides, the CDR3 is TGTGCCAGCAGTGAAATAGTGGGGGGGCCCCAGCATTTT. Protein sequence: CASSEIVGGPQHF.

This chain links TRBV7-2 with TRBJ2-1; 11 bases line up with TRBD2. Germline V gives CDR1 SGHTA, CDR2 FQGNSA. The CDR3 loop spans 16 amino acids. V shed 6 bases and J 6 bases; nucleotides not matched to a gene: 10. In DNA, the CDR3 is TGTGCCAGCAGTCCCCCGGGACTAGCGGTTTTCAATGAGCAGTTCTTC. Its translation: CASSPPGLAVFNEQFF.

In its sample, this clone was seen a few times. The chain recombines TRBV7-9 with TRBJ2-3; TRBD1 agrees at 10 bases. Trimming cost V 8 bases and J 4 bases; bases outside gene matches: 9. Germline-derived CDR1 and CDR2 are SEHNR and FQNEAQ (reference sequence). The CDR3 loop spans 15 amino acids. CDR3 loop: CASGYRTGGADTQYF. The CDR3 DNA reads TGTGCCAGCGGCTATCGGACAGGGGGGGCAGATACGCAGTATTTT.

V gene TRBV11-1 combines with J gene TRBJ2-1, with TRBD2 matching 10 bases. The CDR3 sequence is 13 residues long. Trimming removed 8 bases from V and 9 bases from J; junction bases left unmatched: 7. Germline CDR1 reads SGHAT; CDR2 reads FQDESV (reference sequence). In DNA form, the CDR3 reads TGTGCCAGCCAAATTCTAGCGGGAGCTGAGCAGTTCTTC. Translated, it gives CASQILAGAEQFF.

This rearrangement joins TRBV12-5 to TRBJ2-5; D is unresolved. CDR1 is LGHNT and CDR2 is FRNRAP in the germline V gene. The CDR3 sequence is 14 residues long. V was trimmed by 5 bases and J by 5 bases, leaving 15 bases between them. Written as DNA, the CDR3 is TGTGCTAGTGGTCCCTTTCCTACCGAGGAGACCCAGTACTTC. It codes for CASGPFPTEETQYF.

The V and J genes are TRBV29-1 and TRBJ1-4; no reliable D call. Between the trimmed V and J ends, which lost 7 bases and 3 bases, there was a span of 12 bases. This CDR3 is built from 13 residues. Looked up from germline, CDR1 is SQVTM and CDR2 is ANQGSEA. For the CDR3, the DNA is TGCAGCGCCGGGTTAGAAGCTAATGAAAAACTGTTTTTT. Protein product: CSAGLEANEKLFF. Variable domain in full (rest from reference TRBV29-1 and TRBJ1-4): SAVISQKPSRDICQRGTSLTIQCQVDSQVTMMFWYRQQPGQSLTLIATANQGSEATYESGFVIDKFPISRPNLTFSTLTVSNMSPEDSSIYLCSAGLEANEKLFFGSGTQLSVL.

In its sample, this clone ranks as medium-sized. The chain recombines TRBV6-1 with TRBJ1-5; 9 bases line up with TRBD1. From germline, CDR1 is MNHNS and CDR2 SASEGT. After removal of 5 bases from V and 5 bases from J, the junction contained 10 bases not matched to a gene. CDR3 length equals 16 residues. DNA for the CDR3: TGTGCCAGCAGTCAAGAGGCGGGACAGGGTTATCAGCCCCAGCATTTT. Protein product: CASSQEAGQGYQPQHF.

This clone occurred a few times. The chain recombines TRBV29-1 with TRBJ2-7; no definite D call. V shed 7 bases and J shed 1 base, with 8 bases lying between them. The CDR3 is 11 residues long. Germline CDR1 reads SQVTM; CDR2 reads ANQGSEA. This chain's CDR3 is CSARNSYEQYF. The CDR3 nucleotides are TGCAGCGCCCGGAATTCCTACGAGCAGTACTTC.

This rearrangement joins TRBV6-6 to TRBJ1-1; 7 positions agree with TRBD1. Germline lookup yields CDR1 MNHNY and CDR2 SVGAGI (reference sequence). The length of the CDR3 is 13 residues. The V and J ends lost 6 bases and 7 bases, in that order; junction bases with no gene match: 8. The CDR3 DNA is TGTGCCAGCAGCCTGGGACAGAAAATTGAAGCTTTCTTT. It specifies CASSLGQKIEAFF.